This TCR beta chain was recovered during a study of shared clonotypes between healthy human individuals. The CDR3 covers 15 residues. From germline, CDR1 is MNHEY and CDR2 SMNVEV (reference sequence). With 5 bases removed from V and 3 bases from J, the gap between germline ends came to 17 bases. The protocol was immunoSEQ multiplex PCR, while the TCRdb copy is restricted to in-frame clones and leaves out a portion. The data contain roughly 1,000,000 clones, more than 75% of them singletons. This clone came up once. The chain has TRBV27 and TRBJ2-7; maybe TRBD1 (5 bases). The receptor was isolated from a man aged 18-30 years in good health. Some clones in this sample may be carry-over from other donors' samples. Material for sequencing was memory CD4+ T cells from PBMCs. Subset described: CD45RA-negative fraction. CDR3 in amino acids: CASSPAGFLDYEQYF. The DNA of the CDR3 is TGTGCCAGCAGTCCGGCAGGGTTTTTGGACTACGAGCAGTACTTC.